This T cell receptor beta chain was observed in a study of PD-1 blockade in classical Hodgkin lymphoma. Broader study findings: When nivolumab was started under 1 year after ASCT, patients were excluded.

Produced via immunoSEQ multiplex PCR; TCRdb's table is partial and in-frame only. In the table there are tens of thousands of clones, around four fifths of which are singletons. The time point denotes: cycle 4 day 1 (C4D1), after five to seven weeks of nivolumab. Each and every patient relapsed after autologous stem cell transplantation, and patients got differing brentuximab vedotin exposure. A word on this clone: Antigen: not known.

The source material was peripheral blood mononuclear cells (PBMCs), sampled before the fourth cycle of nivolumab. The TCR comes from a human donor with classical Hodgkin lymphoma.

CDR3 DNA: TGTGCCAGCACGGGCGCGTGGGAGAACTATGGCTACACCTTC. Amino acids: CASTGAWENYGYTF. V and J are TRBV10-3 and TRBJ1-2; no definite D call. V was trimmed by 10 bases and J by 2 bases, leaving 17 bases between them. CDR3 size: 14 residues. Germline-derived CDR1 and CDR2 are ENHRY and SYGVKD.